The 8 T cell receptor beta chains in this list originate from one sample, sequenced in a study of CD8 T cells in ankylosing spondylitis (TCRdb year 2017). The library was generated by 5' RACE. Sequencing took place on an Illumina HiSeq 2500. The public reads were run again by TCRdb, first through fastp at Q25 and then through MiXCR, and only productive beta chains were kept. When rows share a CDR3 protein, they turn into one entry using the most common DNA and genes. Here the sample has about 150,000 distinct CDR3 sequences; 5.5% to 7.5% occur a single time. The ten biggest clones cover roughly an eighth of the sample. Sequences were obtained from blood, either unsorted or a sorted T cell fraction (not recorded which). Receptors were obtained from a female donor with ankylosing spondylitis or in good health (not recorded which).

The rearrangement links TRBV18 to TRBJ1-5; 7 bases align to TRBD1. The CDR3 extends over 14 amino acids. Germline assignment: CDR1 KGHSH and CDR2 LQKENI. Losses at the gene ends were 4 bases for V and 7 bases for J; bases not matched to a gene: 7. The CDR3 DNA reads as TGTGCCAGCTCACAACAGGGGAGTTACCAGCCCCAGCATTTT. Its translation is CASSQQGSYQPQHF.

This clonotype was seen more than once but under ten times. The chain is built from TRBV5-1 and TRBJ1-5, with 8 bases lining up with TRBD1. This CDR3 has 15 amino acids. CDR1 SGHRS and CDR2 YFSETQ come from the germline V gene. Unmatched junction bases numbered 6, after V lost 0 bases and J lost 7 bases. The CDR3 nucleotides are TGCGCCAGCAGCTTGGGTTCAGGGGGCGACCAGCCCCAGCATTTT. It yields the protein CASSLGSGGDQPQHF.

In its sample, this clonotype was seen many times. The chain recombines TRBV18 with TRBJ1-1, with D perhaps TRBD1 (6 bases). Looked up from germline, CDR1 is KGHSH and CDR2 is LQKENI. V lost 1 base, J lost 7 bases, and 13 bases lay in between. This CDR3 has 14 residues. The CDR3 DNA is TGTGCCAGCTCACCACTTGGGGGCTCCTATGAAGCTTTCTTT. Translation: CASSPLGGSYEAFF.

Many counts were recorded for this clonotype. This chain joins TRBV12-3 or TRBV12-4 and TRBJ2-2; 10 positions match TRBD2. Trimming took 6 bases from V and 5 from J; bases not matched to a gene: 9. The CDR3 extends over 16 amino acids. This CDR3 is CASSYLAGGWTGELFF. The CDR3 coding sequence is TGTGCCAGCAGCTACTTAGCGGGGGGATGGACCGGGGAGCTGTTTTTT.

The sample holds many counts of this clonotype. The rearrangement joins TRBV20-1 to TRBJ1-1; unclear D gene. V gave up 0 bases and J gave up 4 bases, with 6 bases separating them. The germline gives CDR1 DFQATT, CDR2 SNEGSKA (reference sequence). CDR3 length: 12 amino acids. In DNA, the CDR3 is TGCAGTGCTAGAGATCAGATCACTGAAGCTTTCTTT. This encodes CSARDQITEAFF.

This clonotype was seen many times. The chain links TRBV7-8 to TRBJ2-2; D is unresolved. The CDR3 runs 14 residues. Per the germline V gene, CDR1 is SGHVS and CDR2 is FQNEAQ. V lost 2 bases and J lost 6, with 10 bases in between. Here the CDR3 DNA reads TGTGCCAGCAGCTTAACGGTTTCCGCCGGGGAGCTGTTTTTT. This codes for CASSLTVSAGELFF. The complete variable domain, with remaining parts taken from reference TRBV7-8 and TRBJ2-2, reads GAGVSQSPRYKVAKRGQDVALRCDPISGHVSLFWYQQALGQGPEFLTYFQNEAQLDKSGLPSDRFFAERPEGSVSTLKIQRTQQEDSAVYLCASSLTVSAGELFFGEGSRLTVL.

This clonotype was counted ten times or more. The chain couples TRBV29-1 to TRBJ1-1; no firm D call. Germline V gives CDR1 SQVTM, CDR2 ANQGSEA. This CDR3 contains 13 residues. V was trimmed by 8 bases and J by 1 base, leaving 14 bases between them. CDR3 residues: CSTLFRRNTEAFF. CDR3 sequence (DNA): TGCAGCACCTTGTTTCGGAGGAACACTGAAGCTTTCTTT.

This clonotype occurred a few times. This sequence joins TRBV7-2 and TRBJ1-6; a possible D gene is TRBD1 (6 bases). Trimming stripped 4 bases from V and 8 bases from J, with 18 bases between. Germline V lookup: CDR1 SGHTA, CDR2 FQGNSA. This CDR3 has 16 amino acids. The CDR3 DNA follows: TGTGCCAGCAGCTCACCCTTAACAGGGCGGGATTCACCCCTCCACTTT. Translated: CASSSPLTGRDSPLHF.